A selection of T cell receptor beta chains follows, all from one sample in a study of Graves' ophthalmopathy and Graves' hyperthyroidism. TCRdb reanalysed the multiplex PCR reads using MiXCR and keeps one entry per CDR3 protein. Seen here are around 590,000 distinct CDR3 sequences, under 45% observed once, and the top ten hold around 4.6%. Material for sequencing was peripheral blood or thyroid tissue (not recorded which). These receptors came from an adult man with Graves' hyperthyroidism. CDR3s include the opening cysteine and the closing phenylalanine or tryptophan. A D gene is named only where the DNA matches it firmly. Size is stated for part of the rows, as once, few or many counts, or as a class when the clone is expanded.

j_gene: TRBJ2-3
abundance: many
v_gene: TRBV29-1
d_gene: NA
len: 12
CDR3nt: TGCAGCGTTGAGAGGCTGGGGGATACGCAGTATTTT
CDR3aa: CSVERLGDTQYF

j_gene: TRBJ2-5
abundance: NA
v_gene: TRBV7-9
d_gene: TRBD1
len: 15
CDR3nt: TGTGCCAGCAGCAGGACAGGGGCGGTAGAAGAGACCCAGTACTTC
CDR3aa: CASSRTGAVEETQYF

j_gene: TRBJ2-7
abundance: NA
v_gene: TRBV12-5
d_gene: TRBD2
len: 16
CDR3nt: TGTGCTAGTGGTTTGGTATTAGCGGGGGACCGTTACGAGCAGTACTTC
CDR3aa: CASGLVLAGDRYEQYF

j_gene: TRBJ1-1
abundance: many
v_gene: TRBV19
d_gene: NA
len: 13
CDR3nt: TGTGCCAGTAGTACACGGGATGGCACTGAAGCTTTCTTT
CDR3aa: CASSTRDGTEAFF

j_gene: TRBJ1-2
abundance: many
v_gene: TRBV7-9
d_gene: TRBD1
len: 13
CDR3nt: TGTGCCAGCAACAGGGGGGCAGAGTATGGCTACACCTTC
CDR3aa: CASNRGAEYGYTF

j_gene: TRBJ1-5
abundance: NA
v_gene: TRBV4-1
d_gene: NA
len: 14
CDR3nt: TGCGCCAGCAGCCAAGGCGGCTGGAATCAGCCCCAGCATTTT
CDR3aa: CASSQGGWNQPQHF

j_gene: TRBJ2-7
abundance: few
v_gene: TRBV11-2
d_gene: TRBD1
len: 16
CDR3nt: TGTGCCAGCAGAACAGTCCGGGACAGCCACTACTACGAGCAGTACTTC
CDR3aa: CASRTVRDSHYYEQYF

j_gene: TRBJ1-1
abundance: many
v_gene: TRBV7-9
d_gene: NA
len: 13
CDR3nt: TGTGCCAGCAGCTTAGCGGGGCAGTTTGAAGCTTTCTTT
CDR3aa: CASSLAGQFEAFF

j_gene: TRBJ1-1
abundance: NA
v_gene: TRBV10-3
d_gene: NA
len: 13
CDR3nt: TGTGCCTTCAAGGCTGAAGAGGACACTGAAGCTTTCTTT
CDR3aa: CAFKAEEDTEAFF

j_gene: TRBJ2-5
abundance: few
v_gene: TRBV7-3
d_gene: NA
len: 13
CDR3nt: TGTGCCAGCAGCTTATTCGGGGAAGAGACCCAGTACTTC
CDR3aa: CASSLFGEETQYF

j_gene: TRBJ2-7
abundance: NA
v_gene: TRBV10-3
d_gene: TRBD2
len: 14
CDR3nt: TGTGCCTCAACCCTAGAAGGCGGGAGCTACGAGCAGTACTTC
CDR3aa: CASTLEGGSYEQYF

j_gene: TRBJ2-7
abundance: many
v_gene: TRBV25-1
d_gene: NA
len: 15
CDR3nt: TGTGCCAGCAGTGGAGGACAGCCCCTTGGCTACGAGCAGTACTTC
CDR3aa: CASSGGQPLGYEQYF

j_gene: TRBJ1-5
abundance: few
v_gene: TRBV30
d_gene: NA
len: 13
CDR3nt: TGTGCCTGGAGTGCTACAGGTGGAGGGCCCCAGCATTTT
CDR3aa: CAWSATGGGPQHF

j_gene: TRBJ2-2
abundance: NA
v_gene: TRBV7-9
d_gene: NA
len: 16
CDR3nt: TGTGCCAGCAGCTTGGTCGGGGGGCAGGAGACCGGGGAGCTGTTTTTT
CDR3aa: CASSLVGGQETGELFF

j_gene: TRBJ2-1
abundance: NA
v_gene: TRBV6-5
d_gene: NA
len: 14
CDR3nt: TGTGCCAGCAGTGAAAAGACAGCCTACAGTGAGCAGTTCTTC
CDR3aa: CASSEKTAYSEQFF

j_gene: TRBJ1-3
abundance: many
v_gene: TRBV2
d_gene: NA
len: 12
CDR3nt: TGTGCCAGCCAGGGCCAGAGAAACACCATATATTTT
CDR3aa: CASQGQRNTIYF

j_gene: TRBJ1-3
abundance: NA
v_gene: TRBV5-5
d_gene: TRBD1
len: 16
CDR3nt: TGTGCCAGCAGCCCATCCGGGACAGCTTCCGGAAACACCATATATTTT
CDR3aa: CASSPSGTASGNTIYF

j_gene: TRBJ2-2
abundance: NA
v_gene: TRBV27
d_gene: NA
len: 16
CDR3nt: TGTGCCAGCAGTTTCCAGTGGCAGATGAACACCGGGGAGCTGTTTTTT
CDR3aa: CASSFQWQMNTGELFF

j_gene: TRBJ2-7
abundance: NA
v_gene: TRBV3-1
d_gene: TRBD1
len: 14
CDR3nt: TGTGCCAGCAGCCAAGTGAGGGGGCCGGACGAGCAGTACTTC
CDR3aa: CASSQVRGPDEQYF

j_gene: TRBJ1-1
abundance: NA
v_gene: TRBV6-1
d_gene: TRBD1
len: 13
CDR3nt: TGTGCCAGCAGTCCTCGTTGGACAGGGCAAGCTTTCTTT
CDR3aa: CASSPRWTGQAFF

j_gene: TRBJ2-3
abundance: NA
v_gene: TRBV7-8
d_gene: NA
len: 14
CDR3nt: TGTGCCAGCAGCACCACGTATGGCACAGATACGCAGTATTTT
CDR3aa: CASSTTYGTDTQYF

j_gene: TRBJ2-3
abundance: NA
v_gene: TRBV24-1
d_gene: NA
len: 14
CDR3nt: TGTGCCACCAGTGATCACGGGTTATCAGATACGCAGTATTTT
CDR3aa: CATSDHGLSDTQYF

j_gene: TRBJ1-6
abundance: NA
v_gene: TRBV5-4
d_gene: NA
len: 15
CDR3nt: TGTGCCAGCAGCCCGCAGGCGGATCGCAATTCACCCCTCCACTTT
CDR3aa: CASSPQADRNSPLHF

j_gene: TRBJ1-2
abundance: many
v_gene: TRBV12-3/TRBV12-4
d_gene: NA
len: 13
CDR3nt: TGTGCCAGCAGTTCGGCACACTGGCAGGGCTACACCTTC
CDR3aa: CASSSAHWQGYTF

j_gene: TRBJ1-2
abundance: NA
v_gene: TRBV15
d_gene: NA
len: 14
CDR3nt: TGTGCCACCAGCAGAGATGGCAGGGGCGGTGGCTACACCTTC
CDR3aa: CATSRDGRGGGYTF

j_gene: TRBJ2-3
abundance: few
v_gene: TRBV29-1
d_gene: NA
len: 11
CDR3nt: TGCATCTTCTCATTAACAGATACGCAGTATTTT
CDR3aa: CIFSLTDTQYF

j_gene: TRBJ1-6
abundance: NA
v_gene: TRBV5-1
d_gene: NA
len: 17
CDR3nt: TGCGCCAGCAGCTTGTTTCAGGGCAGGGTGGCTAATTCACCCCTCCACTTT
CDR3aa: CASSLFQGRVANSPLHF

j_gene: TRBJ2-7
abundance: NA
v_gene: TRBV13
d_gene: TRBD2
len: 13
CDR3nt: TGTGCCAGCAGCGTAGGACTAGCCCACGAGCAGTACTTC
CDR3aa: CASSVGLAHEQYF

j_gene: TRBJ1-2
abundance: many
v_gene: TRBV5-1
d_gene: TRBD1
len: 15
CDR3nt: TGCGCCAGCAGCAAGGACAGGGGGCAGATTTATGGCTACACCTTC
CDR3aa: CASSKDRGQIYGYTF

j_gene: TRBJ1-5
abundance: NA
v_gene: TRBV20-1
d_gene: NA
len: 15
CDR3nt: TGCAGTGCTTCGTCTAGCGGGGGCCTCCAAGAGACCCAGCATTTT
CDR3aa: CSASSSGGLQETQHF

j_gene: TRBJ2-5
abundance: once
v_gene: TRBV7-2
d_gene: NA
len: 14
CDR3nt: TGTGCCAGCAGTGCCGGGGGCGGGAGTACGGCCCAGTACTTC
CDR3aa: CASSAGGGSTAQYF

j_gene: TRBJ1-1
abundance: many
v_gene: TRBV6-1
d_gene: TRBD1
len: 14
CDR3nt: TGTGCCAGCCTGACAGGGGCGCTTACCACTGAAGCTTTCTTT
CDR3aa: CASLTGALTTEAFF

j_gene: TRBJ2-2
abundance: few
v_gene: TRBV19
d_gene: TRBD2
len: 16
CDR3nt: TGTGCCAGTACCCTACGTGGGGGACTAAACACCGGGGAGCTGTTTTTT
CDR3aa: CASTLRGGLNTGELFF

j_gene: TRBJ2-1
abundance: few
v_gene: TRBV2
d_gene: NA
len: 14
CDR3nt: TGTGCCAGCAGAACGAACCGAGGGGACAATGAGCAGTTCTTC
CDR3aa: CASRTNRGDNEQFF

j_gene: TRBJ2-7
abundance: NA
v_gene: TRBV24-1
d_gene: TRBD2
len: 13
CDR3nt: TGTGCCACCATACAGGGGACTAGCGACGAGCAGTACTTC
CDR3aa: CATIQGTSDEQYF

j_gene: TRBJ1-4
abundance: few
v_gene: TRBV5-1
d_gene: TRBD1
len: 14
CDR3nt: TGCGCCAGCCGTTGGACAGGGACAAATGAAAAACTGTTTTTT
CDR3aa: CASRWTGTNEKLFF

j_gene: TRBJ2-2
abundance: few
v_gene: TRBV3-1
d_gene: NA
len: 13
CDR3nt: TGTGCCAGCAGCCAAGAGTGGAGTGGGGAGCTGTTTTTT
CDR3aa: CASSQEWSGELFF

j_gene: TRBJ1-1
abundance: many
v_gene: TRBV19
d_gene: TRBD1
len: 16
CDR3nt: TGTGCCAGTAGTACGGGACAGGGCCACTGGGGCACTGAAGCTTTCTTT
CDR3aa: CASSTGQGHWGTEAFF

j_gene: TRBJ1-1
abundance: NA
v_gene: TRBV7-2
d_gene: NA
len: 19
CDR3nt: TGTGCCAGCAGCTTAGCGTCAGGGGCTAGCGGACAAATGAACACTGAAGCTTTCTTT
CDR3aa: CASSLASGASGQMNTEAFF

j_gene: TRBJ2-7
abundance: NA
v_gene: TRBV19
d_gene: NA
len: 14
CDR3nt: TGTGCCAGTAGCCCCCAGGGGAATCTCAACGAGCAGTACTTC
CDR3aa: CASSPQGNLNEQYF

j_gene: TRBJ2-2
abundance: NA
v_gene: TRBV12-3/TRBV12-4
d_gene: TRBD2
len: 19
CDR3nt: TGTGCCAGCAGTTTAAAGTGGAGTAGCGGGGGGCTTTACACCGGGGAGCTGTTTTTT
CDR3aa: CASSLKWSSGGLYTGELFF

j_gene: TRBJ2-5
abundance: NA
v_gene: TRBV5-4
d_gene: TRBD1
len: 15
CDR3nt: TGTGCCAGCAGCTCTATGGACAGGGGCACAGAGACCCAGTACTTC
CDR3aa: CASSSMDRGTETQYF

j_gene: TRBJ2-1
abundance: NA
v_gene: TRBV7-9
d_gene: NA
len: 12
CDR3nt: TGTGCCAGCAGCGAAACTAGTTATGAGCAGTTCTTC
CDR3aa: CASSETSYEQFF

j_gene: TRBJ2-3
abundance: NA
v_gene: TRBV20-1
d_gene: NA
len: 14
CDR3nt: TGCAGTGCTAGAGATGATTCTAGCACAGATACGCAGTATTTT
CDR3aa: CSARDDSSTDTQYF

j_gene: TRBJ2-5
abundance: NA
v_gene: TRBV13
d_gene: TRBD2
len: 14
CDR3nt: TGTGCTAGAGATCTCGGGGGGGCGGGTGAGACCCAGTACTTC
CDR3aa: CARDLGGAGETQYF

j_gene: TRBJ2-2
abundance: NA
v_gene: TRBV5-1
d_gene: NA
len: 16
CDR3nt: TGCGCCAGCAGCTTGGAGGTAACAGGCAGCACCGGGGAGCTGTTTTTT
CDR3aa: CASSLEVTGSTGELFF

j_gene: TRBJ1-5
abundance: NA
v_gene: TRBV11-2
d_gene: TRBD1
len: 13
CDR3nt: TGTGCCAGCAGCTATGACAGGGGTCAGCCCCAGCATTTT
CDR3aa: CASSYDRGQPQHF

j_gene: TRBJ1-5
abundance: many
v_gene: TRBV2
d_gene: NA
len: 14
CDR3nt: TGTGCCAGCAGTCCCCTTTTAGGGGGTCAGCCCCAGCATTTT
CDR3aa: CASSPLLGGQPQHF

j_gene: TRBJ1-5
abundance: NA
v_gene: TRBV2
d_gene: NA
len: 16
CDR3nt: TGTGCCAGCAGTTTGGGGGTGGGGACCAGCAATCAGCCCCAGCATTTT
CDR3aa: CASSLGVGTSNQPQHF

j_gene: TRBJ1-4
abundance: NA
v_gene: TRBV10-3
d_gene: NA
len: 13
CDR3nt: TGTGCCATCAGACAGGGAGTTAATGAAAAACTGTTTTTT
CDR3aa: CAIRQGVNEKLFF

j_gene: TRBJ2-5
abundance: NA
v_gene: TRBV29-1
d_gene: NA
len: 15
CDR3nt: TGCAGCGTAGACCCTACTTGGGCCAACGGAGAGACCCAGTACTTC
CDR3aa: CSVDPTWANGETQYF

j_gene: TRBJ1-1
abundance: many
v_gene: TRBV6-1
d_gene: TRBD1
len: 15
CDR3nt: TGTGCCAGCAGTGACCCCAGACAGGGGAACACTGAAGCTTTCTTT
CDR3aa: CASSDPRQGNTEAFF

j_gene: TRBJ1-1
abundance: many
v_gene: TRBV29-1
d_gene: NA
len: 12
CDR3nt: TGCAGCGTTGTGAGGGTTTACACTGAAGCTTTCTTT
CDR3aa: CSVVRVYTEAFF

j_gene: TRBJ2-7
abundance: NA
v_gene: TRBV29-1
d_gene: NA
len: 13
CDR3nt: TGCAGCGTTGAAGTAACCTCTCTTTACGAGCAGTACTTC
CDR3aa: CSVEVTSLYEQYF

j_gene: TRBJ2-7
abundance: NA
v_gene: TRBV10-3
d_gene: TRBD2
len: 14
CDR3nt: TGTGCCATCAGACTAGCGGGGATCTCCTACGAGCAGTACTTC
CDR3aa: CAIRLAGISYEQYF

j_gene: TRBJ2-5
abundance: many
v_gene: TRBV7-9
d_gene: NA
len: 13
CDR3nt: TGTGCCAGCAGCTTAGGGACTCGAGAGACCCAGTACTTC
CDR3aa: CASSLGTRETQYF

j_gene: TRBJ2-7
abundance: many
v_gene: TRBV5-1
d_gene: NA
len: 14
CDR3nt: TGCGCCAGCAGCTTGGCTCAAGTAGTAGGCGAGCAGTACTTC
CDR3aa: CASSLAQVVGEQYF

j_gene: TRBJ1-1
abundance: many
v_gene: TRBV6-6
d_gene: TRBD1
len: 13
CDR3nt: TGTGCCAGCAGGGGGACAGGGGAGGTTGGAGCTTTCTTT
CDR3aa: CASRGTGEVGAFF

j_gene: TRBJ1-4
abundance: many
v_gene: TRBV7-9
d_gene: NA
len: 12
CDR3nt: TGTGCCAGCGCTCCCAGAGGGGAAAAACTGTTTTTT
CDR3aa: CASAPRGEKLFF

j_gene: TRBJ1-2
abundance: many
v_gene: TRBV6-1
d_gene: NA
len: 16
CDR3nt: TGTGCCAGCAGTGACCGGGGCGGCAGGGGTAGCTATGGCTACACCTTC
CDR3aa: CASSDRGGRGSYGYTF